The T cell receptor (beta chain) described here comes from a study of cytomegalovirus exposure and HLA in healthy donors (dated 2017 in TCRdb). Broadly, across the study: In an earlier analysis of approximately 500 of the donors, 276 Gb of sequence data and 90 million to 120 million unique TCR beta sequences from about 179 million T cells were reported. An early release that covered about 600 HLA-typed donors contained around 300 gigabases of sequencing data and 65 million to 100 million unique TCR sequences. Among the roughly 400 genotyped donors, around 81% belonged to the genetic ancestry cluster associated with self-reported Caucasian donors. The study aimed to test whether signatures of past pathogen exposure could be identified by cataloging public T cell receptors. Using immunosequencing, the study profiled T cell repertoires from 640 or so subjects and related those repertoires to cytomegalovirus serostatus. In addition to the first cohort of 650 to 750 subjects, a separate validation cohort of approximately 130 different subjects was used. To predict cytomegalovirus infection status, the study brought together high-throughput TCR immunosequencing, statistical association of individual TCRs with disease status, and machine learning. To study patterns of TCR occurrence, a later analysis re-analyzed previously published TCR beta repertoires from 650 to 750 donors and added high-resolution HLA genotyping. Rather than using new phenotypic data, the later analysis identified candidate immune exposures from TCR beta sequences and from how often those sequences occurred across donors. To decide whether each TCR beta V gene segment behaved as functional or pseudogenic, an earlier analysis of several hundred of the donors relied on high-throughput TCR beta sequencing. Donor age, sex, ethnicity and CMV serostatus were compiled together with the repertoire data. A later genetic analysis used genome-wide SNP genotypes for about three fifths of the 666 donors, treating that subset as a discovery cohort. Every discovery cohort repertoire had been produced on one sequencing platform. Class I and class II HLA loci were covered by the typing at four-digit resolution. Typing coverage differed by locus: A, B, C, DRB1 and DQB1 were typed in roughly 620-630 donors, DQA1 in about 550, DPA1 in approximately 610, and DPB1 in roughly 450. Because of strong linkage in the cohort, roughly 5 DR-DQ haplotypes were treated as single units for association and clustering. Among around 400 genotyped donors of the cohort, an average of approximately 240,000 unique TCR beta nucleotide sequences was sequenced per donor, of which 15% to 20% were non-productive. Beyond this particular receptor, the publication reports: A further reported finding was that TCR beta sequences accurately predicted the HLA-A and HLA-B alleles for most subjects in the first cohort. An association between a missense DCLRE1C variant and V-gene and J-gene trimming of TCR beta chains was found in a later genetic analysis and replicated in an independent cohort. In a later analysis, the rate of TCR association differed among HLA loci, with DRB1 alleles having the most associated TCRs and HLA-C alleles having the fewest. Immune exposure information for the cohort was limited to CMV serostatus. Specific HLA alleles were associated with about 17,000 TCR beta sequences at a false discovery rate of 0.05 in a later analysis. Correlated functional status among segregating V segments might be attributable to linkage disequilibrium, but an unknown experimental factor could not be ruled out. When HLA alleles, especially DR and DQ, strongly co-occurred, attributing TCR associations to individual alleles was difficult. In vitro tests confirmed that a few of the cytomegalovirus-associated TCR beta chains recognize cytomegalovirus antigens. Because HLA typing was unavailable for some donors at each locus, only the typed subset was used in association tests. The study listed approximately 160 TCR beta chains as associated with cytomegalovirus. In an earlier analysis of around 600 of the donors, most TCR beta V segments appeared in productive rearrangements about 87% or about 30% of the time, broadly matching IMGT annotations. According to a later analysis, parvovirus B19, influenza, CMV and Epstein-Barr virus appeared linked to several top co-occurrence clusters. According to the authors, the approach could potentially be generalized to other disease states and immunological phenotypes. In a later analysis, most CMV-associated TCR beta chains were found to appear HLA-restricted, with HLA associations seemingly driven largely by CMV exposure. Only TCR beta chains were sequenced in this cohort, and the absence of alpha or paired-chain data limited detectable features. Because counts were too low, around 17 rarely observed V segments, including chromosome 9 orphons, were left out of the earlier analysis of approximately 500 of the donors. Most TCR sequences were observed very rarely across donors, whereas some public TCRs were present in many individuals. A cluster of highly shared sequence variants was judged likely to represent a technical artifact of the sequencing pipeline. In both the original and validation cohorts, the classifier was reported to diagnose cytomegalovirus status with high specificity and sensitivity. Sequencing depth was assumed to be roughly uniform across donors in the presence/absence analyses, though that assumption may not hold. According to a later genetic analysis, donors in an Asian-associated ancestry cluster had fewer N-insertions in productive TCRs than the approximately 610-donor mean. In a later analysis, HLA-associated TCR beta chains showed more clonal expansion and lower generation probabilities than non-associated chains that were equally common.

This clone was counted only a few times. Its antigen is currently not known. No qualities accompany the bases; no much larger clone lies one base away. The cohort was made up of roughly 670 healthy bone marrow donors. At the time of sampling, all cohort members were nominally healthy, though unrecorded immune exposures were likely present. The donor was CMV seronegative and was included in the group of a few hundred seronegative cohort members. A peripheral blood sample was collected from each donor, and TCR beta sequencing was performed on peripheral blood mononuclear cells. The Qiagen DNeasy Blood Extraction Kit was used to extract genomic DNA from the blood cell samples. Receptors were amplified or captured by the immunoSEQ multiplex PCR assay. For the multiplex PCR, a mixture combining 60 forward primers for TCR Vbeta segments and 13 reverse primers for TCR Jbeta segments was used. The CDR3 region of rearranged TCR beta genes was amplified from genomic DNA with a multiplex PCR assay. The amplified TCR beta libraries were sequenced on the Illumina HiSeq System as 87-base-pair reads. The authors processed their data as follows. A later analysis tallied tens of millions of unique TCR beta chains across the 650 to 750 repertoires, and approximately 12 million of those chains were shared by two or more donors. A nearest-neighbor algorithm error-corrected the raw reads and collapsed the reads into unique sequences, merging closely related sequences to remove PCR and sequencing errors. Alignment of CDR3 sequences to IMGT reference sequences was used to assign V, D and J gene segments. For a sequence to be retained, a match of at least six nucleotides to both a V gene segment and a J gene segment was required. A rearrangement was called productive if the CDR3 had no stop codons and remained in frame with V and J, and every other rearrangement was called non-productive. CDR3 was defined by IMGT convention, running from the second conserved V-encoded cysteine to the conserved J-encoded phenylalanine. Sequences without an unambiguous match to a single V gene segment were excluded from the earlier analysis of about 630 of the donors. An earlier analysis of a few hundred of the donors classified V segments as functional when productive rearrangements were above 56.7% and as segregating when the standard deviation between donors was above 5%. A statistical classification framework was built to diagnose cytomegalovirus status from the catalog of TCR beta chain sequences. A later analysis assigned V and J genes by comparing TCR nucleotide sequences with IMGT/GENE-DB human TR gene sequences. The TCRdist pipeline was used in a later analysis to assign CDR3 sequences and most-parsimonious VDJ recombination scenarios. In a later analysis, each TCR beta chain was defined by its CDR3 amino acid sequence together with its V-gene family, and reads lacking a unique V-gene family were excluded. To address suspected cross-contamination and a sequencing artifact, a later analysis removed 450 to 700 highly shared, low-generation-probability nucleotide sequences. For each public chain, a later analysis derived a clonal expansion index from normalized ranks of inferred template counts within each repertoire. In a later analysis, generation probabilities were computed using a VDJ recombination model fitted to out-of-frame rearrangements, and the results were checked against IGoR. A later analysis scored TCR-TCR, TCR-HLA and TCR-CMV co-occurrence with hypergeometric tests, applying a repertoire-size bias correction to TCR pairs. In a later analysis, false discovery rates were estimated by permuting HLA or CMV assignments 20 times. In a later analysis, co-occurring TCRs were grouped using DBSCAN, and TCRdist sequence similarity was added for clustering within HLA-allele-positive subsets. Repertoires with fewer than 30,000 or more than 120,000 public chains were left out of co-occurrence clustering, as were about 5 repertoires with anomalous nucleotide sharing. This is the immuneACCESS table as TCRdb keeps it, with only in-frame sequences that have V and J called. A part of the clones is gone; compared with another copy, unresolved V genes explain less than half, and the rest is unexplained. The DNA gave D and trimming, while V, J and clone size come from that table. Across this sample there are some 150,000 clones, with about 79% seen only once. The top ten clones comprise about 2.3% of the sample.

What was sequenced was PBMCs. This clonotype originated in a woman aged 45 to 65 in good health and CMV-seronegative.

Here is the DNA: TGTGCCAGCAGCTCCAACACAGGGCTTGAGCAGTACTTC. Its protein reads: CASSSNTGLEQYF. The rearrangement joined TRBV4-2 to TRBJ2-7; perhaps TRBD1 is the D gene, with 6 bases matching. CDR1 and CDR2, per the germline V gene, are LGHNA and YNFKEQ. The CDR3 spans 13 residues, from the cysteine through the phenylalanine. The sequence is cut down to CDR3 DNA, 39 bases in frame from base 1. V is clipped by 5 bases and J by 7 bases, and the sequence between their germline boundaries is 15 bases long.